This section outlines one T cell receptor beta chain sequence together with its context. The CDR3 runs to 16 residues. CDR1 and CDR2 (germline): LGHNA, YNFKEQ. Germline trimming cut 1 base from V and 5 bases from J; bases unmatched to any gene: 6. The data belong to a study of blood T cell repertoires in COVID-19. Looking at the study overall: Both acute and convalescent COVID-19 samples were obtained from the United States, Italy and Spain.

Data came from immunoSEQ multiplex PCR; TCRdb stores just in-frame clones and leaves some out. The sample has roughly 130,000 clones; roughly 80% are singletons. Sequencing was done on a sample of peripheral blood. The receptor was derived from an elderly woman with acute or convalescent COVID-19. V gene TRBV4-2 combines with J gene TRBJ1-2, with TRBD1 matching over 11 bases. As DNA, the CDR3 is TGTGCCAGCAGCCAAGTTGGACAGGGGGCTCAATATGGCTACACCTTC. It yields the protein CASSQVGQGAQYGYTF.